The clone carrying this T cell receptor (beta chain) was observed at least ten times. V was shortened by 3 bases and J by 5 bases, with 10 bases between the two germline ends. Per the germline V gene, CDR1 is ENHRY and CDR2 is SYGVKD. This CDR3 has 13 residues. This sample was taken from a study of T cells in Graves' hyperthyroidism and ophthalmopathy. Amplified TCR beta CDR3 regions derived from RNA transcripts. First-round RT-PCR of the TCR CDR3 relied on the HTBI primer set. TCRdb used MiXCR to reprocess the multiplex PCR reads, holding one entry per CDR3 protein. The table includes over 200,000 distinct CDR3 sequences, 17% detected once.

The sample consisted of blood. The source of this sequence is a man in his fifties or sixties with Graves' hyperthyroidism. The genes are TRBV10-3 and TRBJ1-2; a weak D match, TRBD1 (5 bases). DNA of the CDR3: TGTGCCATCAGTGAACGGGAGGGGTATGGCTACACCTTC. Translation gives CAISEREGYGYTF.